This TCR beta chain was captured by sequencing in a study of control samples from healthy donors and cancer patients. The assay was immunoSEQ multiplex PCR, and TCRdb's table has in-frame clones only and misses some. Seen here are around 130,000 clones, roughly 91% observed once, and the top ten hold over 6.5%. With 4 bases clipped from V and 0 bases from J, the junction kept 7 bases outside the gene matches. This CDR3 contains 17 residues. CDR1 is WNHNN and CDR2 is SYGVQD in the germline V gene (reference sequence). This clone showed up just once. The origin of this receptor is a man aged 45-60 years with head and neck cancer. The sample comprised PBMCs. The chain joins TRBV10-1 to TRBJ2-1, with 9 bases aligning to TRBD1. CDR3 sequence reads: CASSGPGQGSSYNEQFF. CDR3 nucleotide sequence: TGCGCCAGCAGTGGTCCGGGACAGGGAAGCTCCTACAATGAGCAGTTCTTC.